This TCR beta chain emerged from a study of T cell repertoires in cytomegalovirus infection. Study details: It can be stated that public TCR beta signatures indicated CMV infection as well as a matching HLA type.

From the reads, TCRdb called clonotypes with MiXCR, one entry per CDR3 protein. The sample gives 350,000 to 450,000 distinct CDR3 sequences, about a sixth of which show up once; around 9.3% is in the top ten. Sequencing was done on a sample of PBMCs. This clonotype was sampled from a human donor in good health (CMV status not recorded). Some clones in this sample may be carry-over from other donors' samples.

CDR3 sequence reads: CASSNGPSGSPLHF. The DNA for the CDR3 is TGTGCCAGCAGCAACGGACCATCCGGCTCACCCCTCCACTTT. This chain joins TRBV7-8 and TRBJ1-6, with D unresolved. The CDR3 length is 14 residues. Trimming left V 5 bases short and J 10 bases short, with 15 bases between. Germline V lookup: CDR1 SGHVS, CDR2 FQNEAQ.